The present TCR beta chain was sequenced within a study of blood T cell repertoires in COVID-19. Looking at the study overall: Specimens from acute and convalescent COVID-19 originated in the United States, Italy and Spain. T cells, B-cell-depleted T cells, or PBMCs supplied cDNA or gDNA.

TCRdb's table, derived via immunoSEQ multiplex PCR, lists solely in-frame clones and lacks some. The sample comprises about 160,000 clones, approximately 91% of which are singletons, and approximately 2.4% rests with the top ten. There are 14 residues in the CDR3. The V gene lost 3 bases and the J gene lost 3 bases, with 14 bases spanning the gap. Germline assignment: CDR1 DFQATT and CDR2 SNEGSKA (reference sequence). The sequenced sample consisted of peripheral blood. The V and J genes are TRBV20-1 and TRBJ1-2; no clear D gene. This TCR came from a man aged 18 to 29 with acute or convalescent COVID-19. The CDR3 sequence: CSASGWAGDYGYTF. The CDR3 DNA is TGCAGTGCTAGTGGGTGGGCAGGCGACTATGGCTACACCTTC.